The 2 T cell receptor beta chains below were found in one sample sequenced in a study of blood T cell repertoires in COVID-19. Clones were read by immunoSEQ multiplex PCR, and TCRdb kept only the in-frame ones, dropping some. The data contain about 140,000 clones, around 76% of them singletons. Material: peripheral blood. The origin of the receptors is a man of 80 years or more with acute or convalescent COVID-19.

This clone showed up just a few times. The chain combines TRBV3-1 (or the pseudogene TRBV3-2) with TRBJ1-1; D perhaps matches TRBD1 (6 bases). V lost 4 bases and J 8 bases, leaving 14 bases between the germline ends. Germline CDR1 reads LGHDT; CDR2 reads YNNKEL (reference sequence). CDR3 size: 13 residues. CDR3 loop: CASSPGGGWEAFF. In DNA form, the CDR3 reads TGTGCCAGCAGCCCTGGGGGGGGCTGGGAAGCTTTCTTT.

The rearrangement links TRBV7-2 to TRBJ1-1, with D possibly being TRBD1 (6 bases). CDR3 length equals 13 residues. Germline CDR1 is SGHTA and CDR2 is FQGNSA. V was cut by 4 bases and J by 7 bases, with 13 bases left in between. The chain's CDR3 is CASSWYRDGEAFF. The CDR3 nucleotides read TGTGCCAGCAGCTGGTACAGGGACGGTGAAGCTTTCTTT.